Presented here are 20 T cell receptor beta chains from one specimen sequenced in a study of cytomegalovirus exposure and HLA in healthy donors. PCR used 60 Vbeta primers and 13 Jbeta primers. The protocol was immunoSEQ multiplex PCR, while the TCRdb copy is restricted to in-frame clones and leaves out a portion. The repertoire holds around 170,000 clones, with approximately 88% as singletons. The source material was PBMCs. The origin of the receptors is a woman aged 18-29 years in good health and CMV-seronegative.

The V call is TRBV30, the J call TRBJ1-1; TRBD1 is a possible D gene (5 bases). Per germline, CDR1 GTSNPN and CDR2 SVGIG (reference sequence). Deletions cut 1 base from V and 4 bases from J, with 10 bases between. This CDR3 contains 13 residues. This CDR3 reads CAWSGGGGTEAFF. In nucleotides, the CDR3 is TGTGCCTGGAGTGGGGGCGGCGGCACTGAAGCTTTCTTT.

The chain joins TRBV9 to TRBJ2-7; TRBD1 matches 7 bases. The germline V gene has CDR1 SGDLS and CDR2 YYNGEE. The CDR3 totals 16 residues. V trimming: 4 bases; J trimming: 2 bases; junction bases outside the gene matches: 12. The CDR3 bases are TGTGCCAGCAGCCCCGGGACAGATGCAAGTCCCTACGAGCAGTACTTC. Translated: CASSPGTDASPYEQYF.

The chain is built from TRBV7-9 and TRBJ2-7; tentatively, D is TRBD2 (6 bases). Germline values: CDR1 SEHNR, CDR2 FQNEAQ (reference sequence). There are 12 residues in the CDR3. The V end was cut by 6 bases, the J end by 12 bases, with 18 bases between. DNA for the CDR3: TGTGCCAGCAGTACCGATGTACTCGGGGGGTACTTC. It translates to CASSTDVLGGYF. Together with reference TRBV7-9 and TRBJ2-7, the CDR3 gives the full variable domain: DTGVSQNPRHKITKRGQNVTFRCDPISEHNRLYWYRQTLGQGPEFLTYFQNEAQLEKSRLLSDRFSAERPKGSFSTLEIQRTEQGDSAMYLCASSTDVLGGYFGPGTRLTVT.

This clone was detected once. The chain is built from TRBV4-1 and TRBJ1-4; D perhaps matches TRBD1 (5 bases). This CDR3 contains 16 residues. Trimming left V 2 bases short and J 8 bases short, with 18 bases between. Per the germline V gene, CDR1 is MGHRA and CDR2 is YSYEKL. The CDR3 sequence: CASSQTNRRGDEKLFF. Written as DNA, the CDR3 is TGCGCCAGCAGCCAAACAAACAGGCGGGGAGACGAAAAACTGTTTTTT.

The rearrangement links TRBV28 to TRBJ2-7, with 9 bases identical to TRBD1. The CDR3 length is 13 residues. Germline V gives CDR1 MDHEN, CDR2 SYDVKM. V was pared by 7 bases and J by 3 bases, with 4 bases of the junction left unmatched. The CDR3 region is CASTTGGGYEQYF. Here the CDR3 DNA reads TGTGCCAGCACGACAGGGGGAGGCTACGAGCAGTACTTC.

The chain links TRBV6-4 to TRBJ1-2, with 8 bases that match TRBD1. The V segment lost 0 bases and the J segment 6 bases; nucleotides outside the gene matches: 9. CDR1 and CDR2 (germline): MRHNA, SNTAGT. The CDR3 consists of 16 residues. CDR3 nucleotide sequence: TGTGCCAGCAGTGACTCGGCAGGGGGCCCCCGGGATGGCTACACCTTC. Protein sequence: CASSDSAGGPRDGYTF.

This clone was seen only once. V and J are TRBV2 and TRBJ2-3; a weak D match, TRBD2 (5 bases). V lost 4 bases to trimming and J lost 4 bases, with 6 bases between them. The germline V gene has CDR1 SNHLY and CDR2 FYNNEI. The CDR3 length is 12 residues. CDR3 region: CASSALADTQYF. Here the CDR3 DNA reads TGTGCCAGCAGTGCACTAGCAGATACGCAGTATTTT. Supplemented by reference TRBV2 and TRBJ2-3, the full variable domain reads EPEVTQTPSHQVTQMGQEVILRCVPISNHLYFYWYRQILGQKVEFLVSFYNNEISEKSEIFDDQFSVERPDGSNFTLKIRSTKLEDSAMYFCASSALADTQYFGPGTRLTVL.

The chain has TRBV28 and TRBJ1-1; D is unclear. From germline, CDR1 is MDHEN and CDR2 SYDVKM. The CDR3 runs to 12 residues. The germline V and J ends were trimmed by 3 bases and 6 bases, with 8 bases remaining between them. The chain's CDR3 is CASSLGLPEAFF. The CDR3 bases are TGTGCCAGCAGTTTGGGCCTCCCTGAAGCTTTCTTT.

This clone was seen once. The chain has TRBV7-3 and TRBJ1-1; weak D call: TRBD1 (5 bases). This CDR3 region has 16 residues. Germline CDR1 is SGHTA and CDR2 is FQGTGA. V shed 2 bases and J shed 5 bases, with 18 bases lying between them. This chain's CDR3 is CASSLFMGRDGTEAFF. Here the CDR3 DNA reads TGTGCCAGCAGCTTATTTATGGGGAGGGACGGAACTGAAGCTTTCTTT.

This clone was observed a single time. The chain combines TRBV7-8 with TRBJ2-7; 9 positions match TRBD1. The CDR3 loop spans 15 amino acids. J was trimmed by 4 bases and V by 1 base; bases with no gene match: 5. Germline V gene sequence: CDR1 SGHVS, CDR2 FQNEAQ. The CDR3 loop is CASSLETGGWYEQYF. CDR3 bases: TGTGCCAGCAGCTTAGAGACAGGGGGATGGTACGAGCAGTACTTC.

The V and J genes are TRBV6-1 and TRBJ1-4; possible D gene TRBD1, 6 bases. Trimming removed 5 bases from V and 0 bases from J, with 10 bases in between. CDR3 size: 15 residues. Per germline, CDR1 MNHNS and CDR2 SASEGT. CDR3 residues: CASSRTAATNEKLFF. CDR3 sequence (DNA): TGTGCCAGCAGTAGGACAGCCGCAACTAATGAAAAACTGTTTTTT.

V and J are TRBV29-1 and TRBJ1-2; 8 nucleotides agree with TRBD1. The germline CDR1 and CDR2 sequences are SQVTM and ANQGSEA. The V and J ends lost 5 bases and 4 bases, in that order; junction bases with no gene match: 3. This CDR3 has 12 amino acids. The CDR3 sequence: CSVWDRSYGYTF. CDR3 sequence (DNA): TGCAGCGTTTGGGACAGGAGCTATGGCTACACCTTC.

The chain's CDR3 is CASSPDRGYGYTF. DNA for the CDR3: TGTGCCAGCTCACCCGACAGGGGCTATGGCTACACCTTC. The chain links TRBV18 to TRBJ1-2, with 8 bases aligning to TRBD1. Germline values: CDR1 KGHSH, CDR2 LQKENI. The CDR3 runs 13 residues. V trimming: 3 bases; J trimming: 4 bases; junction bases outside the gene matches: 1. Supplemented by reference TRBV18 and TRBJ1-2, the full variable domain reads NAGVMQNPRHLVRRRGQEARLRCSPMKGHSHVYWYRQLPEEGLKFMVYLQKENIIDESGMPKERFSAEFPKEGPSILRIQQVVRGDSAAYFCASSPDRGYGYTFGSGTRLTVV.

V and J are TRBV5-4 and TRBJ2-1; the match to TRBD2 covers 8 bases. The CDR3 loop spans 16 amino acids. Germline V lookup: CDR1 SGHNT, CDR2 YYREEE (reference sequence). V was clipped by 0 bases and J by 0 bases; unmatched bases: 2. The CDR3 DNA is TGTGCCAGCAGCTTGGGGCGGGGGGACTCCTACAATGAGCAGTTCTTC. It is translated as CASSLGRGDSYNEQFF.

The V gene is TRBV27, the J gene TRBJ1-1, with TRBD1 identical over 9 bases. The CDR3 loop spans 16 amino acids. Germline V gene lookup returns CDR1 MNHEY and CDR2 SMNVEV (reference sequence). J lost 5 bases, V lost 6 bases, and 13 bases had no gene match. The CDR3 DNA is TGTGCCAGCAGCACCACTCCGAGACAGGGGGGAACTGAAGCTTTCTTT. Protein: CASSTTPRQGGTEAFF.

The chain uses TRBV19 and TRBJ2-3, with 11 bases identical to TRBD2. The V and J ends lost 6 bases and 4 bases, in that order; junction bases with no gene match: 12. Germline CDR1 and CDR2: LNHDA and SQIVND (reference sequence). This CDR3 has 17 amino acids. DNA of the CDR3: TGTGCCAGTAGCCTCGCTATAGCGGGGGGGCCCGCAGATACGCAGTATTTT. Encoded protein: CASSLAIAGGPADTQYF.

This clone has just a few counts. V and J are TRBV19 and TRBJ1-2; 8 bases line up with TRBD1. The germline CDR1 and CDR2 sequences are LNHDA and SQIVND (reference sequence). The trim removed 2 bases at V and 5 bases at J, leaving 7 bases unmatched. This CDR3 has 15 amino acids. The CDR3 reads CASSILGQAKYGYTF. The CDR3 DNA sequence: TGTGCCAGTAGTATATTGGGACAGGCGAAATATGGCTACACCTTC.

The chain recombines TRBV2 with TRBJ2-1; D perhaps matches TRBD1 (6 bases). CDR3 length equals 17 residues. Trimming pared 3 bases from V and 6 bases from J, leaving 21 bases between. Germline CDR1 is SNHLY and CDR2 is FYNNEI. Written as DNA, the CDR3 is TGTGCCAGCAGTGAGGGGGCTGGGGTCCGTCAGCTCAATGAGCAGTTCTTC. As protein: CASSEGAGVRQLNEQFF.

The chain links TRBV5-1 to TRBJ1-2, with D possibly being TRBD1 (6 bases). Germline lookup yields CDR1 SGHRS and CDR2 YFSETQ. This CDR3 spans 13 amino acids. V was trimmed by 0 bases and J by 4 bases, leaving 7 bases between them. CDR3 sequence reads: CASSLEQGYGYTF. CDR3 DNA: TGCGCCAGCAGCTTGGAACAGGGCTATGGCTACACCTTC.

The chain carries TRBV7-2 and TRBJ2-7; TRBD2 might be the D (6 bases). Germline CDR1 is SGHTA and CDR2 is FQGNSA. V was trimmed by 5 bases and J by 2 bases, leaving 10 bases between them. The CDR3 sequence is 13 residues long. This CDR3 is CASSPGLTYEQYF. The CDR3 DNA follows: TGTGCCAGCAGCCCTGGACTAACCTACGAGCAGTACTTC. The complete variable domain, with remaining parts taken from reference TRBV7-2 and TRBJ2-7, reads GAGVSQSPSNKVTEKGKDVELRCDPISGHTALYWYRQSLGQGLEFLIYFQGNSAPDKSGLPSDRFSAERTGGSVSTLTIQRTQQEDSAVYLCASSPGLTYEQYFGPGTRLTVT.